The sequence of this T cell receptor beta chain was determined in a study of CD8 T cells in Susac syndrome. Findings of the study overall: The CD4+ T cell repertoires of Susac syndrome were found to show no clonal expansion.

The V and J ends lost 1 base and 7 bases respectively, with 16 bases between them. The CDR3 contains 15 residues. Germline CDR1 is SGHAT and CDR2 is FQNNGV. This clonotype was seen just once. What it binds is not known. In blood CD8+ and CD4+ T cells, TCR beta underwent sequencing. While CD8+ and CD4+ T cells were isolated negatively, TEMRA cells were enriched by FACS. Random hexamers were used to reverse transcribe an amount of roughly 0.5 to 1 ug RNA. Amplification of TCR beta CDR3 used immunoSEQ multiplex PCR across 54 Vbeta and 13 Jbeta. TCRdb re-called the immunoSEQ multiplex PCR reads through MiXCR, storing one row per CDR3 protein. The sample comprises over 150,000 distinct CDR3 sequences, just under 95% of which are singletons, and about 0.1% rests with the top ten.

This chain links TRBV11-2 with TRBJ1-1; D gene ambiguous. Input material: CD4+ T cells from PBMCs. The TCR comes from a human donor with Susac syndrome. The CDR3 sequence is CASSLGVQFRNEAFF. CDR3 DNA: TGTGCCAGCAGCTTAGGGGTCCAATTCAGGAATGAAGCTTTCTTT.